The 26 T cell receptor beta chains presented below share a single source sample, sequenced in a study of T cells in Graves' hyperthyroidism and ophthalmopathy. RNA transcripts gave rise to amplified TCR beta CDR3 regions. The HTBI primer set was used in a first-round RT-PCR of the TCR CDR3. MiXCR, applied by TCRdb to the multiplex PCR reads, yields one record per CDR3 protein. The sample lists approximately 370,000 distinct CDR3 sequences; 17% were seen once. The specimen was blood. These receptor sequences come from a woman aged 25-40 years with Graves' hyperthyroidism that later progressed to Graves' ophthalmopathy.

This clonotype was observed a handful of times. The chain employs TRBV20-1 and TRBJ1-1; unclear D gene. The CDR3 extends over 13 amino acids. Germline V CDR1 and CDR2: DFQATT, SNEGSKA (reference sequence). With 5 bases removed from V and 1 base from J, the gap between germline ends came to 11 bases. Here the CDR3 reads CSALRWGNTEAFF. CDR3 coding DNA: TGCAGTGCTCTCCGATGGGGGAACACTGAAGCTTTCTTT.

This clonotype was picked up many times. The chain is built from TRBV27 and TRBJ1-2; TRBD1 might be the D (5 bases). From germline, CDR1 is MNHEY and CDR2 SMNVEV (reference sequence). The V end lost 3 bases, the J end lost 7 bases, and 15 bases lay between the germline ends. The CDR3 contains 14 residues. The CDR3 protein is CASSFRWGEGGYTF. CDR3 DNA sequence: TGTGCCAGCAGTTTTAGGTGGGGGGAGGGTGGCTACACCTTC.

This clonotype appeared many times. The chain recombines TRBV11-2 with TRBJ1-1, with D tentatively TRBD1 (5 bases). From germline, CDR1 is SGHAT and CDR2 FQNNGV. V lost 5 bases and J 2 bases, leaving 12 bases between the germline ends. The CDR3 is made up of 14 amino acids. As DNA, the CDR3 is TGTGCCAGCAGCGGATGGGGGGAAAACACTGAAGCTTTCTTT. It yields the protein CASSGWGENTEAFF.

Only one count was recorded for this clonotype. The chain is built from TRBV12-3 or TRBV12-4 and TRBJ2-3; TRBD1 aligns across 7 bases. Trimming took 6 bases from V and 2 from J; bases not matched to a gene: 11. The CDR3 extends over 16 amino acids. CDR3 sequence: CASRVERGRVTDTQYF. For the CDR3, the DNA is TGTGCCAGCAGGGTAGAGAGGGGGCGAGTCACAGATACGCAGTATTTT.

This clonotype was observed once. This chain uses TRBV13 with TRBJ2-7, with TRBD2 matching over 7 bases. The junction had 8 bases not matched to a gene; V was cut back by 5 bases and J by 1 base. Germline lookup yields CDR1 PRHDT and CDR2 FYEKMQ (reference sequence). The CDR3 totals 15 residues. The chain's CDR3 is CASSPKLAVSYEQYF. The CDR3 coding sequence is TGTGCCAGCAGCCCAAAGCTAGCGGTTTCCTACGAGCAGTACTTC.

This clonotype was seen ten or more times. V usage is TRBV20-1 and J usage is TRBJ2-7; unclear D gene. The germline CDR1 and CDR2 sequences are DFQATT and SNEGSKA (reference sequence). V was trimmed by 1 base and J by 5 bases, leaving 12 bases between them. The CDR3 sequence is 13 residues long. The CDR3 DNA reads as TGCAGTGCTAGAGTTCCAGGCTCGGACGAGCAGTACTTC. This encodes CSARVPGSDEQYF.

This clonotype was observed many times. The rearrangement uses TRBV2 and TRBJ1-5, with D hard to call. Trimming took off 5 bases at V and 5 bases at J, with 7 bases between the two ends. Germline V gene data show CDR1 as SNHLY and CDR2 as FYNNEI. The CDR3 contains 12 residues. CDR3 DNA: TGTGCCAGCAGTCAAACGGATCAGCCCCAGCATTTT. Protein product: CASSQTDQPQHF.

In this sample, this clonotype turned up a few times. The J gene is TRBJ2-1, the V gene TRBV7-6; unclear D gene. V was trimmed by 1 base and J by 4 bases, leaving 8 bases between them. The CDR3 spans 14 residues. Germline V lookup: CDR1 SGHVS, CDR2 FNYEAQ. The CDR3 region is CASSLGPGYNEQFF. CDR3 in DNA: TGTGCCAGCAGCTTAGGACCAGGTTACAATGAGCAGTTCTTC.

This clonotype was counted many times. V and J are TRBV11-3 and TRBJ2-7; 13 nucleotides align to TRBD2. The CDR3 has 14 amino acids. Per the germline V gene, CDR1 is SGHNT and CDR2 is YENEEA. The V segment lost 5 bases and the J segment 7 bases; nucleotides outside the gene matches: 5. The CDR3 sequence is CASSRGTSGKEQYF. Here the CDR3 DNA reads TGTGCCAGCAGCCGCGGGACTAGCGGGAAGGAGCAGTACTTC.

This clonotype has at least ten counts. The genes are TRBV10-3 and TRBJ2-1, with D perhaps matching TRBD1 (6 bases). This CDR3 is built from 15 residues. The V gene's germline CDR1 is ENHRY and CDR2 SYGVKD. V was clipped by 2 bases and J by 0 bases, with 8 bases between them. This CDR3 reads CAISEGRGSYNEQFF. The CDR3 DNA is TGTGCCATCAGTGAGGGCAGGGGCTCCTACAATGAGCAGTTCTTC.

The sample holds a few counts of this clonotype. V and J are TRBV19 and TRBJ2-7; 7 nucleotides align to TRBD1. CDR3 length: 14 residues. Looked up from germline, CDR1 is LNHDA and CDR2 is SQIVND (reference sequence). V lost 5 bases, J lost 4 bases, and 8 bases stayed unmatched. CDR3 coding DNA: TGTGCCAGTAGTCCTGGACAGGCGATTTACGAGCAGTACTTC. This codes for CASSPGQAIYEQYF.

This clonotype came up many times. The chain uses TRBV18 and TRBJ1-5; D ambiguous. The V end lost 4 bases, the J end lost 4 bases, and 5 bases lay between the germline ends. Looked up from germline, CDR1 is KGHSH and CDR2 is LQKENI. There are 12 residues in the CDR3. The CDR3 sequence: CASSLANQPQHF. The CDR3 DNA reads as TGTGCCAGCTCACTAGCTAATCAGCCCCAGCATTTT. Together with reference TRBV18 and TRBJ1-5, the CDR3 gives the full variable domain: NAGVMQNPRHLVRRRGQEARLRCSPMKGHSHVYWYRQLPEEGLKFMVYLQKENIIDESGMPKERFSAEFPKEGPSILRIQQVVRGDSAAYFCASSLANQPQHFGDGTRLSIL.

This clonotype was seen ten or more times. The chain recombines TRBV6-1 with TRBJ2-2, with D hard to call. V was trimmed by 5 bases and J by 2 bases, leaving 12 bases between them. Germline V gene sequence: CDR1 MNHNS, CDR2 SASEGT. This CDR3 contains 15 residues. CDR3 DNA: TGTGCCAGCAGTTATAACTCTGCTAACACCGGGGAGCTGTTTTTT. This gives the protein CASSYNSANTGELFF.

About this clonotype itself: Being one base from a much bigger clone, this may be a read error. V usage is TRBV5-1 and J usage is TRBJ1-1; D is unresolved. This CDR3 is 12 amino acids long. In germline, CDR1 is SGHRS, CDR2 YFSETQ. CDR3 nucleotides: TGCGCCAGCTGCTTGGAGGGAATTGAAGCTTTCTTT. This gives the protein CASCLEGIEAFF.

This clonotype was seen at least ten times. The chain employs TRBV11-1 and TRBJ2-2, with D hard to call. V lost 3 bases to trimming and J lost 6 bases, with 11 bases between them. The CDR3 length is 14 residues. Germline-derived CDR1 and CDR2 are SGHAT and FQDESV (reference sequence). The CDR3 nucleotides read TGTGCCAGCAGCTTCTTATTCCGGGCCGGGGAGCTGTTTTTT. This translates into CASSFLFRAGELFF.

The table lists this clonotype with a few counts. The chain employs TRBV27 and TRBJ2-1; possibly TRBD2 for D (5 bases). The germline gives CDR1 MNHEY, CDR2 SMNVEV (reference sequence). CDR3 length: 15 residues. With 2 bases removed from V and 2 bases from J, the gap between germline ends came to 10 bases. CDR3: CASSLISDTYNEQFF. The CDR3 region has the DNA TGTGCCAGCAGTTTAATTAGCGATACCTACAATGAGCAGTTCTTC.

This clonotype appeared many times. The chain links TRBV28 to TRBJ1-2; D remains unclear. Germline V gene sequence: CDR1 MDHEN, CDR2 SYDVKM. The CDR3 has 14 amino acids. V dropped 4 bases and J dropped 5 bases, with 14 bases sitting between them. Written as DNA, the CDR3 is TGTGCCAGCAGTTCGACGGACTTTTCTTATGGCTACACCTTC. Its protein is CASSSTDFSYGYTF.

Ten or more counts support this clonotype. The CDR3: CARTSGSYEQFF. CDR3 sequence (DNA): TGTGCCCGGACTAGCGGGAGTTATGAGCAGTTCTTC. The chain recombines TRBV30 with TRBJ2-1; 13 bases match TRBD2. This CDR3 has 12 amino acids. The V segment lost 8 bases and the J segment 8 bases; nucleotides outside the gene matches: 3. From germline, CDR1 is GTSNPN and CDR2 SVGIG (reference sequence).

About this clonotype itself: A much larger clonotype is one base distant, so this may be a read error. J is TRBJ1-5 and V is TRBV10-3; TRBD1 agrees at 7 bases. With 6 bases clipped from V and 3 bases from J, the junction kept 5 bases outside the gene matches. This CDR3 has 14 amino acids. Germline V gene lookup returns CDR1 ENHRY and CDR2 SYGVKD. The CDR3 sequence is CAISGGQDNQPQHF. CDR3 coding DNA: TGTGCCATCAGCGGCGGACAGGACAATCAGCCCCAGCATTTT.

This clonotype has ten or more counts. The chain links TRBV3-1 to TRBJ1-4; D unclear. Germline CDR1 and CDR2: LGHDT and YNNKEL (reference sequence). This CDR3 contains 17 residues. V dropped 4 bases and J dropped 5 bases, with 20 bases sitting between them. As DNA, the CDR3 is TGTGCCAGCAGCCCCTACCTGGCCTCGGGCGAGAATGAAAAACTGTTTTTT. This codes for CASSPYLASGENEKLFF.

Ten or more counts support this clonotype. V gene TRBV2 combines with J gene TRBJ2-1; perhaps TRBD2 as D (6 bases). The CDR3 sequence is 14 residues long. The ends were cut back, 7 bases at V and 1 base at J, with 11 bases in the middle. Germline V CDR1 and CDR2: SNHLY, FYNNEI. The DNA of the CDR3 is TGTGCCAGCAACCCGGGGGAGTCCTACAATGAGCAGTTCTTC. As protein: CASNPGESYNEQFF.

This clonotype was detected ten times or more. The CDR3 DNA follows: TGTGCCAGCAGCTTAAGGTCGGGGGAACTAGCGGGGAATGAGCAGTTCTTC. It encodes CASSLRSGELAGNEQFF. The genes are TRBV7-8 and TRBJ2-1, with 10 positions matching TRBD2. With 2 bases clipped from V and 7 bases from J, the junction kept 11 bases outside the gene matches. The CDR3 runs 17 residues. CDR1 and CDR2 from the germline V gene are SGHVS and FQNEAQ.

This clonotype was counted many times. J is TRBJ1-1 and V is TRBV12-3 or TRBV12-4; D ambiguous. V lost 3 bases, J lost 5 bases, and 7 bases lay in between. This CDR3 spans 12 amino acids. The CDR3 here is CASSFGRTEAFF. The CDR3, as DNA: TGTGCCAGCAGTTTTGGAAGAACTGAAGCTTTCTTT.

This clonotype showed up many times. This chain joins TRBV20-1 and TRBJ2-3, with D perhaps TRBD2 (5 bases). The germline V gene has CDR1 DFQATT and CDR2 SNEGSKA (reference sequence). The CDR3 has 15 amino acids. Deletions cut 5 bases from V and 3 bases from J, with 18 bases between. The DNA for the CDR3 is TGCAGTGCTTCTGGACTTTCGGCGATGACAGATACGCAGTATTTT. Translating it yields CSASGLSAMTDTQYF.

This clonotype was counted at least ten times. The chain links TRBV12-3 or TRBV12-4 to TRBJ2-5, with TRBD2 as a possible D gene (5 bases). Trimming pared 3 bases from V and 4 bases from J, leaving 9 bases between. The CDR3 runs to 13 residues. CDR3 sequence (DNA): TGTGCCAGCAGTTTTTGGGCGGGAGAGACCCAGTACTTC. Residues: CASSFWAGETQYF.

The chain joins TRBV6-1 to TRBJ2-1; D might be TRBD2 (6 bases). With 5 bases removed from V and 2 bases from J, the gap between germline ends came to 16 bases. The CDR3 has 16 amino acids. Per the germline V gene, CDR1 is MNHNS and CDR2 is SASEGT. CDR3 amino acids: CASSRGWGVAYNEQFF. The CDR3 coding sequence is TGTGCCAGCAGTAGGGGTTGGGGGGTTGCCTACAATGAGCAGTTCTTC.